The 21 T cell receptor beta chains given below trace back to one sample, sequenced in a study of PD-1 blockade in classical Hodgkin lymphoma. Time point of the sample: cycle 4 day 1 (C4D1), after more than 5 weeks of nivolumab. Relapses following autologous stem cell transplantation were seen in all patients, with brentuximab vedotin exposure varying. Measured with immunoSEQ multiplex PCR; TCRdb has only the in-frame clones, and not every one. The table has around 25,000 clones, less than 75% seen once; the top ten hold approximately 21%. This specimen consisted of peripheral blood mononuclear cells (PBMCs), obtained before the fourth cycle of nivolumab. These receptors were obtained from a human donor with classical Hodgkin lymphoma.

The chain uses TRBV10-3 and TRBJ2-2; D not resolved. There are 13 residues in the CDR3. Germline CDR1 reads ENHRY; CDR2 reads SYGVKD. V shed 6 bases and J shed 5 bases, with 10 bases lying between them. Here the CDR3 reads CAIRGQPTGELFF. The CDR3 DNA follows: TGTGCCATCAGGGGCCAACCTACCGGGGAGCTGTTTTTT.

This clone was detected a few times. This sequence joins TRBV4-3 and TRBJ2-7; D is uncertain. The V gene lost 0 bases and the J gene lost 5 bases, with 14 bases spanning the gap. The germline V gene has CDR1 LGHNA and CDR2 YSLEER. This CDR3 region has 15 residues. The chain's CDR3 is CASSQDPLPSNEQYF. CDR3 coding DNA: TGCGCCAGCAGCCAAGATCCTCTCCCAAGTAACGAGCAGTACTTC.

This rearrangement joins TRBV27 to TRBJ1-1; 9 bases fit TRBD1. The germline CDR1 and CDR2 sequences are MNHEY and SMNVEV (reference sequence). The CDR3 loop spans 14 amino acids. V lost 6 bases to trimming and J lost 3 bases; unmatched junction nucleotides: 5. CDR3 in DNA: TGTGCCAGCAGCCCGGACAGGGGTTACACTGAAGCTTTCTTT. This translates into CASSPDRGYTEAFF.

The chain couples TRBV7-2 to TRBJ1-1; 8 bases align to TRBD1. The V segment lost 8 bases and the J segment 4 bases; nucleotides outside the gene matches: 3. CDR3 length equals 12 residues. From germline, CDR1 is SGHTA and CDR2 FQGNSA. In DNA, the CDR3 is TGTGCCAGCGGCCAGGGGGCCACTGAAGCTTTCTTT. Amino acids: CASGQGATEAFF.

The chain is built from TRBV6-6 and TRBJ2-1; 7 nucleotides agree with TRBD2. CDR1 MNHNY and CDR2 SVGAGI come from the germline V gene (reference sequence). The V segment lost 2 bases and the J segment 0 bases; nucleotides outside the gene matches: 4. CDR3 length equals 16 residues. The CDR3 DNA is TGTGCCAGCAGTTACCTAGCGGTAAGCTCCTACAATGAGCAGTTCTTC. This sequence encodes CASSYLAVSSYNEQFF.

The chain couples TRBV7-9 to TRBJ1-3; tentatively, D is TRBD1 (6 bases). Germline V gene data show CDR1 as SEHNR and CDR2 as FQNEAQ (reference sequence). V was clipped by 4 bases and J by 4 bases, with 17 bases between them. CDR3 size: 16 residues. CDR3 residues: CASSYTGASGGNTIYF. The CDR3, as DNA: TGTGCCAGCAGCTACACGGGGGCTTCGGGAGGAAACACCATATATTTT. Supplemented by reference TRBV7-9 and TRBJ1-3, the full variable domain reads DTGVSQNPRHKITKRGQNVTFRCDPISEHNRLYWYRQTLGQGPEFLTYFQNEAQLEKSRLLSDRFSAERPKGSFSTLEIQRTEQGDSAMYLCASSYTGASGGNTIYFGEGSWLTVV.

This clone has only a few counts. The chain joins TRBV9 to TRBJ2-7, with D unresolved. Trimming removed 2 bases at V and 1 base at J, with 10 bases between. CDR3 size: 14 residues. Looked up from germline, CDR1 is SGDLS and CDR2 is YYNGEE. CDR3 bases: TGTGCCAGCAGCGTGGGCAGGAGTTCCTACGAGCAGTACTTC. Its protein product is CASSVGRSSYEQYF.

This clone was counted a few times. This chain links TRBV6-5 with TRBJ1-6; D is undetermined. In germline, CDR1 is MNHEY, CDR2 SVGAGI. V was shortened by 0 bases and J by 3 bases, with 6 bases between the two germline ends. This CDR3 is built from 15 residues. CDR3 sequence reads: CASSYSSRYNSPLHF. The CDR3 nucleotides are TGTGCCAGCAGTTACTCGAGCCGCTATAATTCACCCCTCCACTTT.

V is TRBV7-7 and J is TRBJ2-5, with no clear D. The CDR3 totals 14 residues. Trimming removed 1 base at V and 2 bases at J, with 8 bases between. Germline CDR1 is SSHAT and CDR2 is FNYEAQ (reference sequence). CDR3 sequence reads: CASSLGSSQETQYF. In DNA form, the CDR3 reads TGTGCCAGCAGCTTAGGATCCTCACAAGAGACCCAGTACTTC.

In this sample, this clone turned up a few times. One end of the junction varies from germline; a read error may be responsible. The chain employs TRBV6-5 and TRBJ1-1; 7 bases match TRBD1. Germline CDR1 is MNHEY and CDR2 is SVGAGI. The CDR3 consists of 15 residues. CDR3 nucleotide sequence: TGTGCCAGCAGGTACTCCGGGACAGCGAACACTGAAGCTTTCTTT. This gives the protein CASRYSGTANTEAFF.

The rearrangement joins TRBV30 to TRBJ2-3; possible D gene TRBD2, 6 bases. Germline-derived CDR1 and CDR2 are GTSNPN and SVGIG (reference sequence). This CDR3 is built from 15 residues. The V gene lost 2 bases and the J gene lost 0 bases, with 12 bases spanning the gap. The chain's CDR3 is CAWSPPGLSTDTQYF. Written as DNA, the CDR3 is TGTGCCTGGAGTCCTCCGGGACTGAGCACAGATACGCAGTATTTT.

CDR3 protein: CASSVLAGGVGDTQYF. The CDR3 region has the DNA TGTGCCAGCAGCGTGTTAGCGGGGGGGGTCGGGGATACGCAGTATTTT. V usage is TRBV5-4 and J usage is TRBJ2-3, with TRBD2 matching over 11 bases. Germline assignment: CDR1 SGHNT and CDR2 YYREEE (reference sequence). J lost 6 bases, V lost 4 bases, and 10 bases had no gene match. The CDR3 sequence is 16 residues long.

This chain links TRBV7-6 with TRBJ1-4; 10 nucleotides agree with TRBD1. V was pared by 5 bases and J by 2 bases, with 5 bases of the junction left unmatched. Germline V gene lookup returns CDR1 SGHVS and CDR2 FNYEAQ. The CDR3 consists of 16 residues. CDR3 protein: CASSARTGGTNEKLFF. The CDR3 DNA follows: TGTGCCAGCAGCGCCCGGACAGGGGGGACTAATGAAAAACTGTTTTTT.

The rearrangement links TRBV7-2 to TRBJ1-1; D gene ambiguous. The CDR3 contains 13 residues. Germline CDR1 is SGHTA and CDR2 is FQGNSA. Trimming left V 8 bases short and J 2 bases short, with 12 bases between. CDR3 coding DNA: TGTGCCAGCTGTCGATGGTATAACACTGAAGCTTTCTTT. Translation: CASCRWYNTEAFF.

The chain recombines TRBV5-6 with TRBJ1-1; no firm D call. Per germline, CDR1 SGHDT and CDR2 YYEEEE. The CDR3 covers 13 residues. The V end lost 4 bases, the J end lost 0 bases, and 7 bases lay between the germline ends. The CDR3: CASSTRMNTEAFF. Here the CDR3 DNA reads TGTGCCAGCAGCACCAGGATGAACACTGAAGCTTTCTTT.

The genes are TRBV7-9 and TRBJ2-5, with 7 positions matching TRBD2. Germline assignment: CDR1 SEHNR and CDR2 FQNEAQ (reference sequence). The CDR3 covers 11 residues. Trimming at V came to 3 bases and at J to 12 bases, leaving 4 bases not matched to a gene. The CDR3 nucleotides are TGTGCCAGCAGCTTGTCGACTAGCAAGTACTTC. Its translation is CASSLSTSKYF.

The sample holds a few counts of this clone. The chain uses TRBV5-6 and TRBJ1-1; D remains ambiguous. Trimming shortened V by 5 bases and J by 1 base, and 15 bases separated the two germline ends. This CDR3 is built from 15 residues. The germline CDR1 and CDR2 sequences are SGHDT and YYEEEE. The chain's CDR3 is CASSFLPQPNTEAFF. CDR3 bases: TGTGCCAGCAGTTTCTTACCACAGCCGAACACTGAAGCTTTCTTT.

The chain employs TRBV7-2 and TRBJ1-5, with D possibly being TRBD1 (5 bases). Looked up from germline, CDR1 is SGHTA and CDR2 is FQGNSA. The CDR3 sequence is 14 residues long. V shed 3 bases and J shed 2 bases, with 8 bases lying between them. The CDR3 nucleotides read TGTGCCAGCAGCTTCAGGGAGGGCAATCAGCCCCAGCATTTT. Translation gives CASSFREGNQPQHF.

This clone occurred a few times. The chain is built from TRBV5-1 and TRBJ2-7; the match to TRBD1 covers 7 bases. The germline V gene has CDR1 SGHRS and CDR2 YFSETQ. The V and J ends lost 2 bases and 2 bases, in that order; junction bases with no gene match: 4. The CDR3 spans 14 residues. CDR3 residues: CASSFGTVTYEQYF. CDR3 sequence (DNA): TGCGCCAGCAGCTTCGGGACAGTAACCTACGAGCAGTACTTC.

The chain links TRBV6-5 to TRBJ1-2; tentative D call: TRBD1 (5 bases). Trimming cost V 0 bases and J 3 bases, with 11 bases left between them. Germline V gene sequence: CDR1 MNHEY, CDR2 SVGAGI. The CDR3 runs 15 residues. CDR3 DNA sequence: TGTGCCAGCAGTTACTCGCCAGGGCCGGACTATGGCTACACCTTC. Its protein is CASSYSPGPDYGYTF.

The V gene is TRBV7-9, the J gene TRBJ1-3; possible D gene TRBD1, 5 bases. The germline CDR1 and CDR2 sequences are SEHNR and FQNEAQ (reference sequence). Trimming took off 2 bases at V and 0 bases at J, with 8 bases between the two ends. The CDR3 sequence is 15 residues long. Here the CDR3 reads CASSLLQGSGNTIYF. The CDR3 coding sequence is TGTGCCAGCAGCTTACTCCAGGGCTCTGGAAACACCATATATTTT. The full variable domain, rest sourced from reference TRBV7-9 and TRBJ1-3, is DTGVSQNPRHKITKRGQNVTFRCDPISEHNRLYWYRQTLGQGPEFLTYFQNEAQLEKSRLLSDRFSAERPKGSFSTLEIQRTEQGDSAMYLCASSLLQGSGNTIYFGEGSWLTVV.